This TCR beta chain was recorded in a study of technical replicates of blood from a handful of donors. CDR1 and CDR2 (germline): SGHRS, YFSETQ. Trimming cost V 4 bases and J 4 bases; bases outside gene matches: 2. The CDR3 sequence is 13 residues long. Libraries were prepared by immunoSEQ multiplex PCR; TCRdb keeps only in-frame clonotypes and omits some of them. The table has 85,000 to 90,000 clones, about nine tenths seen once. The receptor was isolated from a human donor in good health. What was sequenced was T cells isolated from PBMCs. This chain links TRBV5-1 with TRBJ1-2, with 9 bases that match TRBD1. In nucleotides, the CDR3 is TGCGCCAGCAGCCAGGGACAGGGCTATGGCTACACCTTC. Translating gives CASSQGQGYGYTF. The complete variable domain, with remaining parts taken from reference TRBV5-1 and TRBJ1-2, reads KAGVTQTPRYLIKTRGQQVTLSCSPISGHRSVSWYQQTPGQGLQFLFEYFSETQRNKGNFPGRFSGRQFSNSRSEMNVSTLELGDSALYLCASSQGQGYGYTFGSGTRLTVV.